Listed below are T cell receptor beta chains from one sample, sequenced in a study of Ad26.COV2.S vaccination and SARS-CoV-2 variants. Repertoires were generated with immunoSEQ multiplex PCR, while TCRdb's copy carries only in-frame clones and drops some. The top ten clones hold over 1.3% of a sample with roughly 700,000 clones, more than 70% of them seen once. Sequencing was performed on peripheral blood, taken in a trial of Ad26.COV2.S vaccine versus placebo. Receptor source: a person between 18 and 65 years old who received the Ad26.COV2.S COVID-19 vaccine or a placebo. Each CDR3 is given with its conserved first and last residue. The D gene is left open where the match is weak. Rows may omit the clone size; those that give it use once, few, many or a size class.

>few|.|TRBV5-4|TRBJ2-5
TGTGCCAGCAGCTTGGCCAATCTGGGGGAGACCCAGTACTTC
CASSLANLGETQYF
>once|TRBD1|TRBV5-1|TRBJ2-7
TGCGCCAGCAGCTTTGGACAGGGTGACACCTACGAGCAGTACTTC
CASSFGQGDTYEQYF
>.|.|TRBV6-5|TRBJ1-2
TGTGCCAGCAAAAAGGGGCCTAACTATGGCTACACCTTC
CASKKGPNYGYTF
>.|.|TRBV7-8|TRBJ2-7
TGTGCCAGCAGCTCCACTGCCGCCTACGAGCAGTACTTC
CASSSTAAYEQYF
>.|.|TRBV6-2/TRBV6-3|TRBJ2-2
TGTGCCAGCAGTTACTCGGGCGTGGTGGGAACCGGGGAGCTGTTTTTT
CASSYSGVVGTGELFF
>once|.|TRBV7-2|TRBJ2-1
TGTGCCAGCAGCTTAAGGCGGGAATTACCCCCCTACAATGAGCAGTTCTTC
CASSLRRELPPYNEQFF
>.|TRBD1|TRBV5-4|TRBJ1-2
TGTGCCAGCAGCTTGGACAGGGGATCTCGCGGCTACACCTTC
CASSLDRGSRGYTF
>.|.|TRBV5-1|TRBJ2-7
TGCGCCAGCAGCTTTGACAGGACCTACGAGCAGTACTTC
CASSFDRTYEQYF
>.|.|TRBV29-1|TRBJ2-7
TGCAGCGTCCTCCGGGACGGCACCTACGAGCAGTACTTC
CSVLRDGTYEQYF
>.|.|TRBV5-1|TRBJ2-5
TGCGCCAGCAGCCCCACGTACCAAGAGACCCAGTACTTC
CASSPTYQETQYF
>.|TRBD1|TRBV5-4|TRBJ2-3
TGTGCCAGCAGCTTCAGGACAGGGTGGGATACGCAGTATTTT
CASSFRTGWDTQYF
>.|TRBD1|TRBV23-1|TRBJ1-4
TGCGCCACCCCCGACAGGGTAGCGGAAAAACTGTTTTTT
CATPDRVAEKLFF
>.|.|TRBV30|TRBJ1-2
TGTGCCTGGAGTGTACGGGGGGGAATGGGTGGCTACACCTTC
CAWSVRGGMGGYTF
>.|.|TRBV7-8|TRBJ1-3
TGTGCCAGCAGAACTGCCCCGGGGACTGGAAACACCATATATTTT
CASRTAPGTGNTIYF
>.|.|TRBV5-1|TRBJ1-4
TGCGCCAGCAGCTTGTCGGTGAATGAAAAACTGTTTTTT
CASSLSVNEKLFF
>.|.|TRBV21-1|TRBJ2-1
TGTGCCAGCAGCAAAGGTGAAAACAGGGCGACGAATGAGCAGTTCTTC
CASSKGENRATNEQFF